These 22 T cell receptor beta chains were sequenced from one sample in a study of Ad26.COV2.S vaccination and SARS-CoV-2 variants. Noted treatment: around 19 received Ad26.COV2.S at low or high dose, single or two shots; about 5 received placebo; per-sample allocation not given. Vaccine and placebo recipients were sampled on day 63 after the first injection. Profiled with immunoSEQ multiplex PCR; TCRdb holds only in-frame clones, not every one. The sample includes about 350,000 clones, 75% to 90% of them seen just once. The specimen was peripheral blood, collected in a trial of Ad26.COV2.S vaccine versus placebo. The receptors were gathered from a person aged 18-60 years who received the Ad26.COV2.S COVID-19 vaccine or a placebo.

CDR3 sequence reads: CASSRNRATNYGYTF. CDR3 DNA: TGCGCCAGCAGCAGAAACAGGGCGACTAACTATGGCTACACCTTC. V usage is TRBV4-3 and J usage is TRBJ1-2, with D perhaps matching TRBD1 (6 bases). This CDR3 is 15 amino acids long. The germline V gene has CDR1 LGHNA and CDR2 YSLEER. The germline V and J ends were trimmed by 5 bases and 0 bases, with 13 bases remaining between them.

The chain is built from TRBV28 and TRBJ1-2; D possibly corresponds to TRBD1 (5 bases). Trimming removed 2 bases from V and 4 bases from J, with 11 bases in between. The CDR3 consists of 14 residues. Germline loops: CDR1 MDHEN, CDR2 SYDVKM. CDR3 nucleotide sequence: TGTGCCAGCAGTTTAGGGGCTGGGGGCTATGGCTACACCTTC. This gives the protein CASSLGAGGYGYTF.

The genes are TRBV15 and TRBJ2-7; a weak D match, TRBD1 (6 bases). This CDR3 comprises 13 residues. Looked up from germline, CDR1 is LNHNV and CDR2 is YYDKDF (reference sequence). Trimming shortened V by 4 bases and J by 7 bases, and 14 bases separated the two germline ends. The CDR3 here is CATSTVDRTEQYF. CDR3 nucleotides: TGTGCCACCAGCACGGTAGACAGGACTGAGCAGTACTTC.

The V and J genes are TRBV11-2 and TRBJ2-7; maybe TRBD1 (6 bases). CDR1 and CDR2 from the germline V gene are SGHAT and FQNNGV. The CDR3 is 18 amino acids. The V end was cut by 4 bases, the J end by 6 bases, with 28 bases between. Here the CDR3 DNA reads TGTGCCAGCAGCTCGACCAGGGGCAGGTTGGGAAAACTGGGCGAGCAGTACTTC. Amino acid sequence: CASSSTRGRLGKLGEQYF.

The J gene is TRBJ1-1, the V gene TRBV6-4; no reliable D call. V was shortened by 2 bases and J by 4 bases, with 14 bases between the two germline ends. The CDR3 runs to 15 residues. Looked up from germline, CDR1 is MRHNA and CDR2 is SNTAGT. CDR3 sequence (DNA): TGTGCCAGCAGTGACAAACCGGGAGGGCCCACTGAAGCTTTCTTT. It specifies CASSDKPGGPTEAFF.

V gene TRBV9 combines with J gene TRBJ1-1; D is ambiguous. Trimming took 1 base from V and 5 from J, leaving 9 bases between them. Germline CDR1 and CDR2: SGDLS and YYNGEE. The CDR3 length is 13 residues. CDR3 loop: CASSVRVGTEAFF. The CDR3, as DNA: TGTGCCAGCAGCGTACGGGTTGGGACTGAAGCTTTCTTT.

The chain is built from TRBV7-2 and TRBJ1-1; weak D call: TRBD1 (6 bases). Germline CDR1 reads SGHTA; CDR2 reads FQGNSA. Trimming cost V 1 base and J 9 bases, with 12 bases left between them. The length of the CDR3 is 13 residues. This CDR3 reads CASSLERGGQAFF. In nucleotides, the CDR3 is TGTGCCAGCAGCTTAGAAAGGGGGGGACAAGCTTTCTTT.

For the CDR3, the DNA is TGTGCCTGGAGTATCCTAGCGGGAGAGGTGCAGTACTTC. This sequence encodes CAWSILAGEVQYF. V gene TRBV30 combines with J gene TRBJ2-7; 10 nucleotides match TRBD2. Germline assignment: CDR1 GTSNPN and CDR2 SVGIG (reference sequence). CDR3 length: 13 amino acids. V lost 2 bases to trimming and J lost 9 bases; unmatched junction nucleotides: 7.

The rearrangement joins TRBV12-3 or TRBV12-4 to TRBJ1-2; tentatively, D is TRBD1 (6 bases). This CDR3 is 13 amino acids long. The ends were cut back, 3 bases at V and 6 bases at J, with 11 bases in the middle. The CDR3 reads CASSLGRGDGYTF. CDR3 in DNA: TGTGCCAGCAGTTTGGGCAGGGGCGATGGCTACACCTTC.

DNA of the CDR3: TGTGCCAGTAGTATATCCGGACAGGGGGTGGTTTCCACTGAAGCTTTCTTT. Its protein is CASSISGQGVVSTEAFF. The J gene is TRBJ1-1, the V gene TRBV19, with 10 bases that match TRBD1. This CDR3 comprises 17 residues. Trimming removed 2 bases from V and 4 bases from J; junction bases left unmatched: 10. Germline V gene lookup returns CDR1 LNHDA and CDR2 SQIVND (reference sequence).

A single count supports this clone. The CDR3 spells CASSLSGLAGETQYF. The CDR3 DNA sequence: TGTGCCAGCAGCTTGTCGGGACTAGCGGGCGAGACCCAGTACTTC. V is TRBV5-4 and J is TRBJ2-5, with 12 bases lining up with TRBD2. J lost 5 bases, V lost 1 base, and 3 bases had no gene match. The germline V gene encodes CDR1 SGHNT and CDR2 YYREEE (reference sequence). The CDR3 is made up of 15 amino acids. Full variable domain (outside the CDR3, taken from reference TRBV5-4 and TRBJ2-5): ETGVTQSPTHLIKTRGQQVTLRCSSQSGHNTVSWYQQALGQGPQFIFQYYREEENGRGNFPPRFSGLQFPNYSSELNVNALELDDSALYLCASSLSGLAGETQYFGPGTRLLVL.

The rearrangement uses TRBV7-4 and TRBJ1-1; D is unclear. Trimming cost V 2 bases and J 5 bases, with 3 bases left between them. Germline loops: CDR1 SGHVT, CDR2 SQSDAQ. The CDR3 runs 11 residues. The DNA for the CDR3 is TGTGCCAGCAGCTTAAATACTGAAGCTTTCTTT. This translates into CASSLNTEAFF. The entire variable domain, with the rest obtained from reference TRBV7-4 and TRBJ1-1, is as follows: GAGVSQSPRYKVAKRGRDVALRCDSISGHVTLYWYRQTLGQGSEVLTYSQSDAQRDKSGRPSGRFSAERPERSVSTLKIQRTEQGDSAVYLCASSLNTEAFFGQGTRLTVV.

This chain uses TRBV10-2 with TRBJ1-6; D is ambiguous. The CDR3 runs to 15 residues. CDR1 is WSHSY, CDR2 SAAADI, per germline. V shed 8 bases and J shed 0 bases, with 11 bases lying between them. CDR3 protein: CASAVGSSYNSPLHF. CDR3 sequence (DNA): TGCGCCAGCGCTGTGGGGAGCTCCTATAATTCACCCCTCCACTTT.

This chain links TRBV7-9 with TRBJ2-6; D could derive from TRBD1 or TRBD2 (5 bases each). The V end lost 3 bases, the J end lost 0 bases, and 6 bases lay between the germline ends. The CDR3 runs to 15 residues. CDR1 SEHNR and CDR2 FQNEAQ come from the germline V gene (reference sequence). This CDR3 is CASSLRGSGANVLTF. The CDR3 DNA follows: TGTGCCAGCAGCTTGAGGGGCTCTGGGGCCAACGTCCTGACTTTC. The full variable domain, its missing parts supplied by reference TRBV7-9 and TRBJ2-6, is DTGVSQNPRHKITKRGQNVTFRCDPISEHNRLYWYRQTLGQGPEFLTYFQNEAQLEKSRLLSDRFSAERPKGSFSTLEIQRTEQGDSAMYLCASSLRGSGANVLTFGAGSRLTVL.

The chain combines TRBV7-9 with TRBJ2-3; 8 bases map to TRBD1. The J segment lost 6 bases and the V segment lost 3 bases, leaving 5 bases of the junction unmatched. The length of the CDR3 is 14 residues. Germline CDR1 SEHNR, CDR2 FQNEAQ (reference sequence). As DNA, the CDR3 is TGTGCCAGCAGCTTGGACAGGGAACCTGATACGCAGTATTTT. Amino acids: CASSLDREPDTQYF.

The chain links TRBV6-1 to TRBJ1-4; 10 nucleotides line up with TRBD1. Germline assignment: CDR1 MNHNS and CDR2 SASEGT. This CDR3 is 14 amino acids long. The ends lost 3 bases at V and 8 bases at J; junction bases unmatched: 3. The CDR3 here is CASSDGTGEEKLFF. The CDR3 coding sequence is TGTGCCAGCAGTGACGGGACAGGGGAAGAAAAACTGTTTTTT.

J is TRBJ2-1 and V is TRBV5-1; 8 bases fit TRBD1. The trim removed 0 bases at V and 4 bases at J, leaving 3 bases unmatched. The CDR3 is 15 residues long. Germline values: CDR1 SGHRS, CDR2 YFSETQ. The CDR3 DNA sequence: TGCGCCAGCAGCTTGGGATGGGACAGGTACAATGAGCAGTTCTTC. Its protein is CASSLGWDRYNEQFF.

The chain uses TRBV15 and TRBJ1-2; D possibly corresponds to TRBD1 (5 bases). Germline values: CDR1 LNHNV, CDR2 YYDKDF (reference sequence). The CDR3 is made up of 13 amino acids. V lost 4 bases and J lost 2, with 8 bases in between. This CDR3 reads CATSTRGNYGYTF. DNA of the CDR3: TGTGCCACCAGCACCCGGGGCAACTATGGCTACACCTTC.

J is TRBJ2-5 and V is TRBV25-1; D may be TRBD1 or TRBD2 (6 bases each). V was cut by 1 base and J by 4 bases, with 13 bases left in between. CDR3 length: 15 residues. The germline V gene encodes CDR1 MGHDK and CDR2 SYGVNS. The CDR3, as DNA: TGTGCCAGCAGTGAATCTTATGGAGGGGGAGAGACCCAGTACTTC. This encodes CASSESYGGGETQYF.

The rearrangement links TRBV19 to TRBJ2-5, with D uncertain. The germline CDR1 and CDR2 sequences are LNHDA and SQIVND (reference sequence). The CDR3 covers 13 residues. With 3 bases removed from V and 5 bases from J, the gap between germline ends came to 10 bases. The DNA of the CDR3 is TGTGCCAGTAGTATTTACTTGCGGGAGACCCAGTACTTC. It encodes CASSIYLRETQYF.

The CDR3 sequence is CASSLGSTQPQHF. CDR3 nucleotides: TGTGCCAGCAGCTTAGGTTCCACTCAGCCCCAGCATTTT. The chain has TRBV7-6 and TRBJ1-5, with D hard to call. Germline V lookup: CDR1 SGHVS, CDR2 FNYEAQ. CDR3 length: 13 residues. V lost 1 base and J 6 bases, leaving 7 bases between the germline ends.

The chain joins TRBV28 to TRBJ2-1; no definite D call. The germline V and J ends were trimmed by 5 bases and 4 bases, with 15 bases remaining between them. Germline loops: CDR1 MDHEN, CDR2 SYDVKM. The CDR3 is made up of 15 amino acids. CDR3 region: CASSPPGEVYNEQFF. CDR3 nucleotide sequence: TGTGCCAGCAGTCCCCCCGGTGAGGTTTACAATGAGCAGTTCTTC.